The 31 T cell receptor beta chains presented below share a single source sample, sequenced in a study of Graves' ophthalmopathy and Graves' hyperthyroidism. Beta-chain TCR CDR3 regions were amplified from RNA transcripts. Second-round multiplex PCR came after first-round RT-PCR with HTBI primers. TCRdb used MiXCR to reprocess the multiplex PCR reads, holding one entry per CDR3 protein. Of hundreds of thousands of distinct CDR3 sequences listed, approximately 21% are singletons. Sequencing used peripheral blood. These receptors all come from a young woman with stable Graves' hyperthyroidism. Some clones in this sample may be carry-over from other donors' samples.

There are many counts of this clonotype. CDR3 nucleotide sequence: TGTGCCAGCAGTGAATCTCCAGGGGGGGGCACTGAAGCTTTCTTT. Its protein is CASSESPGGGTEAFF. This chain connects TRBV2 to TRBJ1-1; 7 nucleotides line up with TRBD1. The CDR3 has 15 amino acids. The V gene's germline CDR1 is SNHLY and CDR2 FYNNEI. V lost 2 bases, J lost 4 bases, and 7 bases stayed unmatched.

The gene calls are TRBV12-3 or TRBV12-4 and TRBJ1-5; 7 bases align to TRBD1. V lost 7 bases to trimming and J lost 6 bases; unmatched junction nucleotides: 9. The CDR3 runs to 14 residues. The CDR3 protein is CASTAGQPLQPQHF. CDR3 sequence (DNA): TGTGCCAGCACCGCGGGACAGCCACTTCAGCCCCAGCATTTT.

The chain joins TRBV15 to TRBJ2-5, with 7 bases that match TRBD1. CDR3 length equals 13 residues. V gave up 2 bases and J gave up 4 bases; unmatched junction bases: 1. In germline, CDR1 is LNHNV, CDR2 YYDKDF (reference sequence). Written as DNA, the CDR3 is TGTGCCACCAGCAGAAACAGGGGAGAGACCCAGTACTTC. Residues: CATSRNRGETQYF.

This clonotype was seen ten or more times. This chain uses TRBV12-5 with TRBJ2-5; TRBD2 agrees at 7 bases. The CDR3 sequence is 14 residues long. CDR1 and CDR2 (germline): LGHNT, FRNRAP. After removal of 5 bases from V and 5 bases from J, the junction contained 8 bases not matched to a gene. The CDR3 spells CASGAPRGEETQYF. In nucleotides, the CDR3 is TGTGCTAGTGGTGCACCCCGGGGGGAGGAGACCCAGTACTTC.

This clonotype occurred many times. The chain is built from TRBV6-5 and TRBJ2-2; TRBD1 matches 7 bases. This CDR3 has 16 residues. Trimming removed 1 base from V and 1 base from J; junction bases left unmatched: 3. CDR1 and CDR2 from the germline V gene are MNHEY and SVGAGI. The CDR3 here is CASSYFRGQNTGELFF. The CDR3 nucleotides read TGTGCCAGCAGTTACTTTAGGGGGCAGAACACCGGGGAGCTGTTTTTT.

The sample holds many counts of this clonotype. The chain combines TRBV7-8 with TRBJ1-5, with unresolved D. The CDR3 has 16 residues. The V and J ends lost 2 bases and 5 bases respectively, with 16 bases between them. Germline V gene lookup returns CDR1 SGHVS and CDR2 FQNEAQ. The CDR3 DNA follows: TGTGCCAGCAGCTTATTCGGGTGGGCAGGAGATCAGCCCCAGCATTTT. Its protein product is CASSLFGWAGDQPQHF.

This clonotype came up many times. The chain has TRBV4-3 and TRBJ1-6; 10 bases are a match to TRBD1. Germline V gives CDR1 LGHNA, CDR2 YSLEER. The V gene end was trimmed by 1 base and the J gene end by 10 bases; junction bases not matched to a gene: 4. CDR3 length equals 15 residues. The CDR3 sequence: CASSQVGQGSSPLHF. The CDR3 nucleotides read TGCGCCAGCAGCCAAGTGGGACAGGGGAGCTCACCCCTCCACTTT.

The chain employs TRBV12-5 and TRBJ1-5, with D possibly being TRBD1 (6 bases). This CDR3 contains 16 residues. CDR1 is LGHNT, CDR2 FRNRAP, per germline. Trimming shortened V by 7 bases and J by 2 bases, and 18 bases separated the two germline ends. The CDR3 nucleotides read TGTGCTAGTGTCCTCGCCGGGGGCGGAGGCAATCAGCCCCAGCATTTT. This codes for CASVLAGGGGNQPQHF.

At least ten counts were recorded for this clonotype. The chain has TRBV7-2 and TRBJ1-5; D is unresolved. The CDR3 totals 15 residues. Germline V lookup: CDR1 SGHTA, CDR2 FQGNSA. The V end was cut by 1 base, the J end by 2 bases, with 9 bases between. CDR3 DNA: TGTGCCAGCAGCTTAGTGGGAGATCGCAATCAGCCCCAGCATTTT. Protein: CASSLVGDRNQPQHF.

This clonotype has ten or more counts. CDR3 nucleotide sequence: TGTGCCAGCACCATTCGACCGATGACCGGGGAGCTGTTTTTT. Encoded protein: CASTIRPMTGELFF. The V gene is TRBV27, the J gene TRBJ2-2; D is ambiguous. CDR1 and CDR2 from the germline V gene are MNHEY and SMNVEV (reference sequence). Trimming cost V 7 bases and J 5 bases, with 14 bases left between them. The CDR3 covers 14 residues.

The DNA for the CDR3 is TGTGCCTGCCGCCTCTGGAACACCGGGGAGCTGTTTTTT. Translated: CACRLWNTGELFF. This rearrangement joins TRBV30 to TRBJ2-2; D is unresolved. The V gene's germline CDR1 is GTSNPN and CDR2 SVGIG (reference sequence). V gave up 6 bases and J gave up 1 base, with 9 bases separating them. The CDR3 length is 13 residues.

This clonotype showed up many times. The chain couples TRBV6-5 to TRBJ1-5; 8 positions agree with TRBD1. The germline V gene has CDR1 MNHEY and CDR2 SVGAGI. CDR3 size: 16 residues. The J segment lost 1 base and the V segment lost 3 bases, leaving 5 bases of the junction unmatched. Here the CDR3 DNA reads TGTGCCAGCAGTTATTCAGGGGGCGGAAGCAATCAGCCCCAGCATTTT. The encoded protein is CASSYSGGGSNQPQHF.

The table lists this clonotype with many counts. This chain joins TRBV20-1 and TRBJ2-5; D uncertain. The CDR3 runs to 16 residues. Trimming cost V 4 bases and J 5 bases, with 23 bases left between them. CDR1 DFQATT and CDR2 SNEGSKA come from the germline V gene (reference sequence). The CDR3 here is CSATTRPATPGETQYF. The DNA for the CDR3 is TGCAGTGCTACCACCCGGCCGGCCACCCCTGGGGAGACCCAGTACTTC.

Regarding this clonotype: Compared with germline, one end of the junction differs, possibly owing to a read error. V gene TRBV6-5 combines with J gene TRBJ1-5; D is undetermined. The CDR3 is 13 residues long. The germline CDR1 and CDR2 sequences are MNHEY and SVGAGI. CDR3 nucleotides: TGTGCCAGCAGTTACTTACAGAATCAGCTCCAGCATTTT. This translates into CASSYLQNQLQHF.

This clonotype showed up just a few times. V gene TRBV4-1 combines with J gene TRBJ2-7; 9 bases match TRBD1. Per germline, CDR1 MGHRA and CDR2 YSYEKL. This CDR3 has 16 residues. Trimming at V came to 0 bases and at J to 4 bases, leaving 7 bases not matched to a gene. The CDR3 DNA follows: TGCGCCAGCAGCCAAGACCCCGCACAGGGGGCATACGAGCAGTACTTC. Its translation: CASSQDPAQGAYEQYF.

Many counts were recorded for this clonotype. The CDR3 nucleotides read TGCGCCAGCAGCTTGAGTCTAGCTCCGAGGGGAGAGACCCAGTACTTC. This encodes CASSLSLAPRGETQYF. The chain links TRBV5-1 to TRBJ2-5; D might be TRBD1 or TRBD2, each matching 5 bases. CDR3 length: 16 residues. V lost 1 base and J 4 bases, leaving 17 bases between the germline ends. CDR1 SGHRS and CDR2 YFSETQ come from the germline V gene.

The V and J genes are TRBV9 and TRBJ1-1; D remains ambiguous. The length of the CDR3 is 13 residues. The germline CDR1 and CDR2 sequences are SGDLS and YYNGEE. The V and J ends lost 0 bases and 1 base respectively, with 4 bases between them. CDR3 in DNA: TGTGCCAGCAGCGTAGCCAAGAACACTGAAGCTTTCTTT. This sequence encodes CASSVAKNTEAFF.

About this clonotype itself: One end of the junction fails to match germline, which may point to a read error. V is TRBV27 and J is TRBJ2-4; 8 bases match TRBD2. Germline values: CDR1 MNHEY, CDR2 SMNVEV (reference sequence). The length of the CDR3 is 15 residues. The CDR3 region is CASRGLGLVTNIKYF. Written as DNA, the CDR3 is TGTGCCAGCCGGGGTTTGGGACTAGTTACGAACATTAAGTACTTC.

As DNA, the CDR3 is TGCGCCAGCAGCCCCCTGACCTCCCAAGAGACCCAGTACTTC. Amino acids: CASSPLTSQETQYF. This chain links TRBV5-1 with TRBJ2-5, with D uncertain. The CDR3 is 14 residues long. CDR1 and CDR2 (germline): SGHRS, YFSETQ. V dropped 4 bases and J dropped 1 base, with 11 bases sitting between them. The complete variable domain, with remaining parts taken from reference TRBV5-1 and TRBJ2-5, reads KAGVTQTPRYLIKTRGQQVTLSCSPISGHRSVSWYQQTPGQGLQFLFEYFSETQRNKGNFPGRFSGRQFSNSRSEMNVSTLELGDSALYLCASSPLTSQETQYFGPGTRLLVL.

This clonotype was observed many times. Just one base apart from a much larger clone, this may be a read error. The chain links TRBV27 to TRBJ1-2; D not certain. Germline loops: CDR1 MNHEY, CDR2 SMNVEV (reference sequence). The CDR3 loop spans 13 amino acids. V dropped 0 bases and J dropped 8 bases, with 10 bases sitting between them. The CDR3 spells CASSLSERFGYTF. Written as DNA, the CDR3 is TGTGCCAGCAGTTTATCGGAGAGGTTCGGCTACACCTTC.

This clonotype was seen a single time. The conserved final phenylalanine or tryptophan is absent from the CDR3, which likely points to a read error. This chain uses TRBV12-3 or TRBV12-4 with TRBJ2-5, with D perhaps TRBD2 (6 bases). The V and J ends lost 5 bases and 9 bases respectively, with 13 bases between them. The CDR3 is 12 residues long. CDR3 nucleotides: TGTGCCAGCAGTCCTAGGAGGGAGTCCCAGTACTAC. Translation gives CASSPRRESQYY.

This clonotype was recorded many times. The rearrangement links TRBV29-1 to TRBJ2-7; D possibly corresponds to TRBD1 (5 bases). Germline V gives CDR1 SQVTM, CDR2 ANQGSEA. V shed 5 bases and J shed 1 base, with 12 bases lying between them. This CDR3 has 13 amino acids. The CDR3, as DNA: TGCAGCGTTTTTGAGACAGAGTCCTACGAGCAGTACTTC. Encoded protein: CSVFETESYEQYF.

The table lists this clonotype with many counts. The gene calls are TRBV11-1 and TRBJ2-5, with 12 positions matching TRBD2. The V gene end was trimmed by 0 bases and the J gene end by 2 bases; junction bases not matched to a gene: 10. The germline CDR1 and CDR2 sequences are SGHAT and FQDESV (reference sequence). The CDR3 is 19 amino acids. CDR3 residues: CASSLARLAGVRLQETQYF. In DNA, the CDR3 is TGTGCCAGCAGCTTAGCACGACTAGCGGGGGTTCGTTTGCAAGAGACCCAGTACTTC.

This clonotype was observed at least ten times. The rearrangement joins TRBV20-1 to TRBJ2-4; D may be TRBD1 (5 bases). V lost 3 bases, J lost 0 bases, and 9 bases lay in between. The CDR3 spans 14 residues. Germline-derived CDR1 and CDR2 are DFQATT and SNEGSKA (reference sequence). In DNA form, the CDR3 reads TGCAGTGCTAGTGGACAACTAGCCAAAAACATTCAGTACTTC. Protein product: CSASGQLAKNIQYF.

This clonotype was recorded at least ten times. The chain links TRBV7-9 to TRBJ1-5; D is ambiguous. Germline V lookup: CDR1 SEHNR, CDR2 FQNEAQ (reference sequence). The CDR3 spans 12 residues. V gave up 5 bases and J gave up 6 bases, with 8 bases separating them. The DNA for the CDR3 is TGTGCCAGCAGCAACGCGGGTCAGCCCCAGCATTTT. It codes for CASSNAGQPQHF.

This clonotype was seen at least ten times. The chain carries TRBV2 and TRBJ1-1; D remains unclear. The V and J ends lost 7 bases and 0 bases respectively, with 12 bases between them. CDR1 SNHLY and CDR2 FYNNEI come from the germline V gene. The CDR3 contains 14 residues. CDR3 sequence: CASIGIGVNTEAFF. CDR3 DNA sequence: TGTGCCAGCATTGGAATCGGGGTGAACACTGAAGCTTTCTTT.

The chain combines TRBV3-1 with TRBJ2-7, with D perhaps TRBD2 (6 bases). In germline, CDR1 is LGHDT, CDR2 YNNKEL (reference sequence). The CDR3 has 14 amino acids. The V end was cut by 8 bases, the J end by 2 bases, with 16 bases between. The CDR3 loop reads CASASRGSPYEQYF. The CDR3 DNA reads as TGTGCCAGCGCGAGCCGGGGGTCTCCCTACGAGCAGTACTTC.

In its sample, this clonotype was seen a few times. The chain links TRBV2 to TRBJ2-7; 10 nucleotides match TRBD1. Trimming removed 8 bases from V and 2 bases from J; junction bases left unmatched: 6. The germline V gene encodes CDR1 SNHLY and CDR2 FYNNEI. This CDR3 has 14 amino acids. Here the CDR3 reads CASGPGQGTYEQYF. CDR3 DNA: TGTGCCAGCGGACCGGGACAGGGGACCTACGAGCAGTACTTC.

This clonotype appeared many times. The V gene is TRBV5-1, the J gene TRBJ2-7; TRBD1 aligns across 8 bases. Germline CDR1 is SGHRS and CDR2 is YFSETQ. This CDR3 has 13 residues. Trimming removed 7 bases from V and 0 bases from J; junction bases left unmatched: 3. The CDR3 loop is CASGQGGSYEQYF. The CDR3 DNA is TGCGCCAGCGGACAGGGAGGCTCCTACGAGCAGTACTTC.

This clonotype showed up many times. This rearrangement joins TRBV7-2 to TRBJ2-2; D is undetermined. CDR1 and CDR2 from the germline V gene are SGHTA and FQGNSA. The V gene lost 0 bases and the J gene lost 4 bases, with 6 bases spanning the gap. The CDR3 runs to 14 residues. The CDR3 coding sequence is TGTGCCAGCAGCTTAGCAGGGTTCACCGGGGAGCTGTTTTTT. Amino acid sequence: CASSLAGFTGELFF.

The chain recombines TRBV12-5 with TRBJ2-7; D possibly corresponds to TRBD1 (5 bases). Germline V gene sequence: CDR1 LGHNT, CDR2 FRNRAP. V was shortened by 6 bases and J by 6 bases, with 15 bases between the two germline ends. The CDR3 loop spans 13 amino acids. The DNA for the CDR3 is TGTGCTAGTGGCATGAGGCAGGGTACCGAGCAGTACTTC. It is translated as CASGMRQGTEQYF.